This T cell receptor (beta chain) was captured in a study of HIV-infected patients and healthy controls. V was cut by 2 bases and J by 2 bases, with 12 bases left in between. CDR3 size: 15 residues. Germline V gene data show CDR1 as MNHEY and CDR2 as SMNVEV (reference sequence). TCRdb recomputed calls from the 5' RACE reads with MiXCR, one row per CDR3 protein. The sample includes about 64,000 distinct CDR3 sequences, 15% to 20% of them seen just once. This clonotype was recorded many times. The rearrangement links TRBV27 to TRBJ1-2, with D perhaps matching TRBD1 (5 bases). This clonotype originated in a human donor in good health. The source material was CD4+ T cells from blood. The DNA for the CDR3 is TGTGCCAGCAGTTTAAAGGGGACGACAAACTATGGCTACACCTTC. Translation gives CASSLKGTTNYGYTF.